This TCR beta chain was found in a study of CD8 T cells in Susac syndrome. About the study: Patients with Susac syndrome were therapy-naive, on corticosteroids, or on intravenous immunoglobulin alone at blood draw. Findings and caveats of the study: Clonal expansion of Susac CD8+ cells peaked in TEMRA cells, and it also peaked in active patients.

To note about this clonotype: The target antigen is unknown.

The authors reverse transcribed 0.5 to 1 ug RNA with random hexamers. TCRdb called the immunoSEQ multiplex PCR reads again in MiXCR, with one record for every CDR3 protein. The data contain about 130,000 distinct CDR3 sequences, 90% to 95% of them singletons. V was pared by 1 base and J by 6 bases, with 7 bases of the junction left unmatched. The CDR3 is 14 residues long. Looked up from germline, CDR1 is DFQATT and CDR2 is SNEGSKA (reference sequence). The patients with Susac syndrome satisfied recently defined diagnostic criteria for either definite or probable disease. Isolation of CD8+ and CD4+ T cells was performed negatively, whereas enrichment of TEMRA cells was done by FACS.

Sequenced sample: CD8+ T cells from PBMCs. This clonotype originated in a human donor with Susac syndrome. This sequence joins TRBV20-1 and TRBJ2-7, with 9 positions matching TRBD1. The DNA of the CDR3 is TGCAGTGCTAGAGTAGGGGACAGGGTTACCGAGCAGTACTTC. Residues: CSARVGDRVTEQYF.